These 12 T cell receptor beta chains share one sample of origin, sequenced in a study of blood T cell repertoires in COVID-19. Using immunoSEQ multiplex PCR, the repertoire was profiled, and TCRdb retains in-frame clones only, with some absent. The table lists fewer than 60,000 clones, roughly 88% of them singletons. What was sequenced was peripheral blood. These receptors were collected from a human donor with active COVID-19. The donor label of this sample is uncertain.

V gene TRBV5-4 combines with J gene TRBJ2-7; D not resolved. Germline V CDR1 and CDR2: SGHNT, YYREEE (reference sequence). The CDR3 has 11 residues. V dropped 2 bases and J dropped 3 bases, with 3 bases sitting between them. CDR3 DNA sequence: TGTGCCAGCAGCTTATACTACGAGCAGTACTTC. The encoded protein is CASSLYYEQYF.

V is TRBV19 and J is TRBJ2-5, with a weak D call TRBD1 (5 bases). This CDR3 region has 14 residues. Per germline, CDR1 LNHDA and CDR2 SQIVND (reference sequence). The V gene lost 1 base and the J gene lost 2 bases, with 8 bases spanning the gap. CDR3 DNA: TGTGCCAGTAGTATAGCAGGGCGGCAAGAGACCCAGTACTTC. Its protein product is CASSIAGRQETQYF.

The chain carries TRBV28 and TRBJ2-3; possible D gene TRBD1, 6 bases. CDR1 MDHEN and CDR2 SYDVKM come from the germline V gene. The germline V and J ends were trimmed by 5 bases and 1 base, with 13 bases remaining between them. This CDR3 spans 15 amino acids. The CDR3 sequence: CASSTQGSGTDTQYF. The CDR3 DNA reads as TGTGCCAGCAGTACCCAGGGGTCTGGCACAGATACGCAGTATTTT.

V usage is TRBV20-1 and J usage is TRBJ2-1; D might be TRBD1 (5 bases). This CDR3 comprises 14 residues. Trimming left V 3 bases short and J 6 bases short, with 15 bases between. The germline V gene has CDR1 DFQATT and CDR2 SNEGSKA (reference sequence). The CDR3 sequence: CSASLALGLNEQFF. For the CDR3, the DNA is TGCAGTGCTAGTTTGGCTTTGGGGCTCAATGAGCAGTTCTTC.

The rearrangement links TRBV27 to TRBJ1-1, with 10 positions matching TRBD1. The CDR3 has 13 residues. The V and J ends lost 5 bases and 4 bases, in that order; junction bases with no gene match: 1. Germline V CDR1 and CDR2: MNHEY, SMNVEV (reference sequence). The CDR3 sequence is CASSGTGATEAFF. In DNA, the CDR3 is TGTGCCAGCAGTGGGACAGGGGCCACTGAAGCTTTCTTT.

In this sample, this clone turned up a few times. The rearrangement uses TRBV9 and TRBJ2-2, with a tentative D call TRBD2 (6 bases). The CDR3 consists of 16 residues. Germline CDR1 SGDLS, CDR2 YYNGEE. V gave up 6 bases and J gave up 4 bases, with 19 bases separating them. In DNA, the CDR3 is TGTGCCAGCACCCCCAACCCCCAGCGGGCCACCGGGGAGCTGTTTTTT. It translates to CASTPNPQRATGELFF.

The chain couples TRBV27 to TRBJ1-5, with 9 bases matching TRBD1. Germline V gives CDR1 MNHEY, CDR2 SMNVEV (reference sequence). J lost 0 bases, V lost 6 bases, and 9 bases had no gene match. The CDR3 has 17 amino acids. As DNA, the CDR3 is TGTGCCAGCAGACCGGGACAGGGACCTTATAGCAATCAGCCCCAGCATTTT. This gives the protein CASRPGQGPYSNQPQHF.

The chain combines TRBV11-2 with TRBJ2-2; 9 bases fit TRBD1. The length of the CDR3 is 17 residues. Per the germline V gene, CDR1 is SGHAT and CDR2 is FQNNGV. The V and J ends lost 5 bases and 3 bases, in that order; junction bases with no gene match: 10. In DNA form, the CDR3 reads TGTGCCAGCAGCCAAACAGGGGGCCCCGGGTACACCGGGGAGCTGTTTTTT. As protein: CASSQTGGPGYTGELFF.

The DNA of the CDR3 is TGCGCCAGCGGAGGATCCGGGACAGGGAATTATGGCTACACCTTC. Its translation is CASGGSGTGNYGYTF. The rearrangement joins TRBV5-1 to TRBJ1-2; TRBD1 matches 9 bases. CDR3 size: 15 residues. Germline V gene data show CDR1 as SGHRS and CDR2 as YFSETQ. V lost 7 bases, J lost 5 bases, and 12 bases stayed unmatched.

This clone was detected once. This rearrangement joins TRBV15 to TRBJ2-7; 7 nucleotides line up with TRBD2. This CDR3 contains 14 residues. Germline assignment: CDR1 LNHNV and CDR2 YYDKDF (reference sequence). CDR3 DNA: TGTGTACGATGGGGAGCGGGGTGTGTCTACGAGCAGTACTTC. Its translation: CVRWGAGCVYEQYF.

This rearrangement joins TRBV2 to TRBJ2-3; 12 bases match TRBD2. J lost 5 bases, V lost 6 bases, and 6 bases had no gene match. The length of the CDR3 is 15 residues. The germline gives CDR1 SNHLY, CDR2 FYNNEI. The CDR3 loop is CASSALAGGGDTQYF. The DNA of the CDR3 is TGTGCCAGCAGCGCACTAGCGGGGGGCGGAGATACGCAGTATTTT.

This chain joins TRBV9 and TRBJ1-1, with a possible D match to TRBD1 (6 bases). Between the trimmed V and J ends, which lost 4 bases and 4 bases, there was a span of 20 bases. CDR1 is SGDLS, CDR2 YYNGEE, per germline. The length of the CDR3 is 16 residues. The CDR3 protein is CASSPQSGGAGTEAFF. CDR3 DNA sequence: TGTGCCAGCAGCCCCCAGTCGGGGGGCGCGGGCACTGAAGCTTTCTTT.